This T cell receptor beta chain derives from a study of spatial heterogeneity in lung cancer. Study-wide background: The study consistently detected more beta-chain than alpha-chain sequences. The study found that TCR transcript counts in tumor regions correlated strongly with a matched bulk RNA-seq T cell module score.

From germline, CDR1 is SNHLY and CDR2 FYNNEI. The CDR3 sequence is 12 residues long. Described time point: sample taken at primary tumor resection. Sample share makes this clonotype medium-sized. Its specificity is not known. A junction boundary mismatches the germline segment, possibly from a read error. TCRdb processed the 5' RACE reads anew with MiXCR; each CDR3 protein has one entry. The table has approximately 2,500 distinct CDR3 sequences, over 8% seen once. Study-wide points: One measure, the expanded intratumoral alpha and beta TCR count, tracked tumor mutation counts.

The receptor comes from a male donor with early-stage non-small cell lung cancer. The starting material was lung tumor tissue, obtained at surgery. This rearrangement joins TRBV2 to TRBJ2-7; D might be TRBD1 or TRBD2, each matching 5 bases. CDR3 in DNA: TGTGCCACCAGGTCAGACAGTCCTTCGCGGGACTTC. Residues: CATRSDSPSRDF.